Listed below are T cell receptor beta chains from one sample, sequenced in a study of blood T cell repertoires in COVID-19. The assay was immunoSEQ multiplex PCR, and TCRdb's table has in-frame clones only and misses some. The table lists 30,000 to 40,000 clones, approximately 86% of them singletons. The sample was peripheral blood. The source is a woman of 80 years or more with active or convalescent COVID-19. The CDR3 runs from the conserved cysteine through the conserved F or W. D genes are given only for firm matches. Expanded clones are given a class, and other clones once, few, many or no size at all.

v_gene	d_gene	abundance	j_gene	CDR3aa	CDR3nt
TRBV7-2	TRBD2	.	TRBJ2-5	CASSYLGLAGEETQYF	TGTGCCAGCAGCTATCTGGGACTAGCGGGAGAAGAGACCCAGTACTTC
TRBV5-6	.	.	TRBJ1-3	CASIKRTRGGNTIYF	TGTGCCAGCATCAAAAGGACCCGGGGAGGAAACACCATATATTTT
TRBV5-1	TRBD1	.	TRBJ2-5	CASSPTGGIQETQYF	TGCGCCAGCAGTCCCACAGGGGGCATCCAAGAGACCCAGTACTTC
TRBV6-1	.	few	TRBJ1-5	CASSEEQLSNQPQHF	TGTGCCAGCAGTGAAGAACAGTTGAGCAATCAGCCCCAGCATTTT
TRBV5-6	TRBD2	.	TRBJ2-1	CASSFPAGGKISEQFF	TGTGCCAGCAGCTTCCCAGCGGGGGGAAAGATTAGTGAGCAGTTCTTC
TRBV5-1	.	.	TRBJ1-2	CASSFVGSLNYGYTF	TGCGCCAGCAGCTTCGTGGGGAGTTTAAACTATGGCTACACCTTC
TRBV5-6	.	.	TRBJ1-6	CASSLGAGVRNSPLHF	TGTGCCAGCAGCTTGGGGGCGGGGGTGAGGAATTCACCCCTCCACTTT
TRBV19	TRBD1	.	TRBJ1-6	CASRDSNSPLHF	TGTGCCAGCCGGGACAGTAATTCACCCCTCCACTTT
TRBV7-2	.	.	TRBJ2-5	CASSLAGRLEETQYF	TGTGCCAGCAGCTTAGCGGGGAGGCTGGAAGAGACCCAGTACTTC
TRBV7-9	.	.	TRBJ2-3	CASSPRHTDTQYF	TGTGCCAGCAGCCCCCGACACACAGATACGCAGTATTTT
TRBV3-1/TRBV3-2	.	.	TRBJ1-6	CASSARSPYNSPLHF	TGTGCCAGCAGCGCGCGTAGCCCCTATAATTCACCCCTCCACTTT
TRBV6-5	TRBD1	.	TRBJ2-2	CASSRGTGNTGELFF	TGTGCCAGCAGCCGAGGGACAGGGAACACCGGGGAGCTGTTTTTT
TRBV10-3	TRBD1	.	TRBJ2-2	CAINPGQGIGELFF	TGTGCCATCAACCCGGGACAGGGGATCGGGGAGCTGTTTTTT
TRBV7-2	TRBD2	.	TRBJ2-4	CASSLEAGGQKWAKNIQYF	TGTGCCAGCAGCTTAGAAGCGGGAGGGCAGAAGTGGGCCAAAAACATTCAGTACTTC
TRBV2	TRBD1	.	TRBJ1-4	CASSWDRSTNEKLFF	TGTGCCAGCAGTTGGGACAGATCAACTAATGAAAAACTGTTTTTT
TRBV27	TRBD1	.	TRBJ1-6	CASSPRPGTGASPLHF	TGTGCCAGCAGTCCCCGACCCGGGACAGGGGCTTCACCCCTCCACTTT
TRBV30	TRBD1	.	TRBJ2-7	CAWSAGTGNSYEQYF	TGTGCCTGGAGTGCCGGGACAGGGAATTCCTACGAGCAGTACTTC
TRBV2	TRBD1	.	TRBJ1-6	CASSESGQNSPLHF	TGTGCCAGCAGTGAATCGGGACAGAATTCACCCCTCCACTTT
TRBV2	.	once	TRBJ1-4	CASLSDRLSNEKLFF	TGTGCCAGCCTAAGCGACAGGCTCTCAAATGAAAAACTGTTTTTT
TRBV11-1	.	.	TRBJ2-1	CASSLSRGYFNEQFF	TGTGCCAGCAGCTTATCCAGGGGATATTTCAATGAGCAGTTCTTC
TRBV18	TRBD1	.	TRBJ1-1	CASSPPGTANTEAFF	TGTGCCAGCTCACCACCCGGGACAGCGAACACTGAAGCTTTCTTT
TRBV10-3	.	.	TRBJ2-1	CAVRSIGRDGNEQFF	TGTGCCGTGAGGTCAATTGGCAGAGATGGCAATGAGCAGTTCTTC
TRBV6-5	TRBD2	.	TRBJ2-2	CASSSGSLAGRVGLFF	TGTGCCAGCAGTTCCGGGTCCCTAGCGGGGAGGGTAGGGCTGTTTTTT
TRBV5-4	TRBD2	.	TRBJ2-1	CASSFGTSGSMGLGEQFF	TGTGCCAGCAGCTTTGGGACTAGCGGGAGTATGGGTTTGGGTGAGCAGTTCTTC
TRBV5-1	TRBD2	few	TRBJ2-6	CASSLAGGQFISGANVLTF	TGCGCCAGCAGCTTGGCGGGGGGGCAATTCATCTCTGGGGCCAACGTCCTGACTTTC
TRBV30	.	.	TRBJ1-3	CAWSSSGGWGGNTIYF	TGTGCCTGGAGTTCCTCGGGAGGTTGGGGAGGAAACACCATATATTTT
TRBV28	TRBD2	.	TRBJ2-1	CASSFPPGLAGDQGYNEQFF	TGTGCCAGCAGTTTCCCACCGGGACTAGCGGGTGACCAGGGTTACAATGAGCAGTTCTTC
TRBV19	TRBD1	.	TRBJ1-5	CASSIQGDGQPQHF	TGTGCCAGTAGTATACAGGGGGATGGTCAGCCCCAGCATTTT
TRBV6-1	.	.	TRBJ2-5	CASSEYIAAQETQYF	TGTGCCAGCAGTGAATATATAGCGGCCCAAGAGACCCAGTACTTC
TRBV18	TRBD2	.	TRBJ2-1	CASSPFTSGTYNEQFF	TGTGCCAGCTCACCGTTCACTAGCGGGACCTACAATGAGCAGTTCTTC
TRBV5-1	.	.	TRBJ2-7	CASSLGPGFGTEQYF	TGCGCCAGCAGCTTGGGGCCGGGGTTCGGAACAGAGCAGTACTTC
TRBV19	.	.	TRBJ1-5	CASSSVAGEWGNQPQHF	TGTGCCAGTAGCTCGGTCGCGGGGGAATGGGGCAATCAGCCCCAGCATTTT
TRBV5-1	.	.	TRBJ2-6	CASSKGGTGANVLTF	TGCGCCAGCTCAAAGGGGGGGACCGGGGCCAACGTCCTGACTTTC
TRBV2	.	.	TRBJ2-1	CASTRNAGTEQFF	TGTGCCAGCACCCGAAACGCGGGCACTGAGCAGTTCTTC
TRBV5-1	TRBD2	.	TRBJ2-1	CASSRISGGAYDEQFF	TGCGCCAGCAGCCGAATTAGCGGGGGGGCATATGATGAGCAGTTCTTC
TRBV27	.	.	TRBJ2-6	CASKDGEFSGANVLTF	TGTGCCAGCAAAGACGGGGAGTTCTCTGGGGCCAACGTCCTGACTTTC
TRBV28	.	.	TRBJ1-5	CASRSLIPGAQHF	TGTGCCAGCAGATCCCTTATCCCCGGGGCCCAGCATTTT
TRBV18	TRBD2	.	TRBJ2-3	CASSPNGGGAGTDTQYF	TGTGCCAGCTCACCGAATGGCGGGGGGGCCGGAACAGATACGCAGTATTTT
TRBV2	TRBD1	.	TRBJ1-4	CASSGQGLANEKLFF	TGTGCCAGCAGTGGACAGGGGTTAGCTAATGAAAAACTGTTTTTT
TRBV29-1	TRBD1	.	TRBJ1-1	CSVVYLGTGGTEAFF	TGCAGCGTTGTGTATCTGGGGACAGGGGGCACTGAAGCTTTCTTT
TRBV6-5	.	.	TRBJ1-2	CASSPAGNYGYTF	TGTGCCAGCAGTCCAGCAGGGAACTATGGCTACACCTTC
TRBV19	.	.	TRBJ1-2	CASSTDSYGYTF	TGTGCCAGTAGTACCGACAGCTATGGCTACACCTTC
TRBV15	.	once	TRBJ1-4	CATSRGERGNEKLFF	TGTGCCACCAGCAGAGGGGAAAGGGGTAACGAAAAACTGTTTTTT
TRBV30	.	.	TRBJ2-1	CAWSVELEQFF	TGTGCCTGGAGTGTTGAACTTGAGCAGTTCTTC
TRBV7-2	.	.	TRBJ2-1	CASSFSSYNEQFF	TGTGCCAGCAGCTTCAGCTCCTACAATGAGCAGTTCTTC